This T cell receptor (beta chain) appears in the sequencing data of a study of blood T cell repertoires in COVID-19. Per the authors' pipeline: Reference gene primer amplification yielded estimated nucleated cell counts. Here immunoSEQ multiplex PCR was the method, and the copy in TCRdb shows in-frame clones only, minus some. The DNA was the basis for D and trimming; V, J and clone size are from that table. The sample holds around 68,000 clones, more than 80% seen once. This TCR came from a man aged 50-59 years with acute or convalescent COVID-19. Sequencing was done on a sample of peripheral blood.

For the CDR3, the DNA is TGTGCCAGCAGCGTAGCTAGACAGGCGAACTATGGCTACACCTTC. Amino acid sequence: CASSVARQANYGYTF. This chain joins TRBV9 and TRBJ1-2; possible D gene TRBD1, 6 bases. The length of the CDR3 is 15 residues. V gave up 0 bases and J gave up 2 bases, with 11 bases separating them. Germline V gene lookup returns CDR1 SGDLS and CDR2 YYNGEE. Full variable domain (missing parts from reference TRBV9 and TRBJ1-2): DSGVTQTPKHLITATGQRVTLRCSPRSGDLSVYWYQQSLDQGLQFLIQYYNGEERAKGNILERFSAQQFPDLHSELNLSSLELGDSALYFCASSVARQANYGYTFGSGTRLTVV.